The rows below give T cell receptor beta chains drawn from one sample of a study of CD8 T cells in ankylosing spondylitis. Using its own MiXCR run on the 5' RACE reads, TCRdb lists one record per CDR3 protein. This table holds about 130,000 distinct CDR3 sequences, around 6.6% found once. Sequenced sample: blood, either unsorted or a sorted T cell fraction (not recorded which). Receptors were obtained from a female donor with ankylosing spondylitis or in good health (not recorded which). Each CDR3 is given with its conserved first and last residue. D genes are given only for firm matches. Clone size appears in some rows only: once, few, many, or a class for an expanded clone.

CASSEPGLAELNNEQFF	TGTGCCAGCAGTGAACCGGGACTAGCGGAACTTAACAATGAGCAGTTCTTC	TRBV25-1	TRBJ2-1	TRBD2	many	17
CSAGRLAGGRETQYF	TGCAGTGCTGGCCGACTAGCGGGGGGGCGGGAGACCCAGTACTTC	TRBV20-1	TRBJ2-5	TRBD2	many	15
CASRSPLGGQTNIQYF	TGTGCCAGCAGATCTCCCCTGGGGGGACAGACGAACATTCAGTACTTC	TRBV28	TRBJ2-4	.	.	16
CASSQIGYEQYF	TGTGCCAGCAGCCAAATCGGCTACGAGCAGTACTTC	TRBV3-1	TRBJ2-7	.	many	12
CASSEVGSADTQYF	TGTGCCAGCAGCGAAGTGGGGTCGGCAGATACGCAGTATTTT	TRBV5-6	TRBJ2-3	.	many	14
CASSQELATYEQYF	TGTGCCAGCAGCCAGGAACTGGCTACCTACGAGCAGTACTTC	TRBV3-1	TRBJ2-7	.	many	14
CASSPQLGEAFF	TGTGCCAGCAGCCCGCAATTAGGCGAAGCTTTCTTT	TRBV12-3/TRBV12-4	TRBJ1-1	.	many	12
CSARRDGPGEQFF	TGCAGTGCTAGACGGGACGGCCCGGGGGAGCAGTTCTTC	TRBV20-1	TRBJ2-1	.	few	13
CASSVQGADTEAFF	TGTGCCAGCAGTGTACAGGGAGCGGACACTGAAGCTTTCTTT	TRBV6-1	TRBJ1-1	.	many	14
CSAIRDTSWSSYNSPLHF	TGCAGTGCTATTCGGGACACAAGCTGGAGCTCCTATAATTCACCCCTCCACTTT	TRBV20-1	TRBJ1-6	.	.	18
CSVLAVHETQYF	TGCAGTGTGCTAGCGGTGCATGAGACCCAGTACTTC	TRBV20-1	TRBJ2-5	TRBD2	many	12
CASSYSITEPNQPQHF	TGTGCCAGCAGTTACTCGATCACAGAACCCAATCAGCCCCAGCATTTT	TRBV6-2/TRBV6-3	TRBJ1-5	.	many	16